One and the same sample provided the 32 T cell receptor beta chains below, sequenced in a study of beta chain features in type 1 diabetes. Study-wide results and limits: Type 1 diabetes patients had moderately but significantly shorter TCRB CDR3s in all four CD4+ subsets.

Investigators reverse transcribed all isolated RNA, so they sequenced expressed TCRB transcripts. The method was immunoSEQ multiplex PCR; TCRdb's version includes in-frame clones alone and lacks a portion of them. The table has fewer than 200,000 clones, around 10% seen once. No antigen is known for these receptors. Sequenced sample: central memory CD4+ T cells from blood. The receptors were sampled from a man aged 25-45 years with type 1 diabetes.

The chain couples TRBV4-3 to TRBJ2-2, with a tentative D call TRBD2 (6 bases). The V end lost 8 bases, the J end lost 0 bases, and 10 bases lay between the germline ends. In germline, CDR1 is LGHNA, CDR2 YSLEER. The CDR3 consists of 14 residues. The CDR3 DNA follows: TGCGCCAGCGGAGGGCGGGCGAACACCGGGGAGCTGTTTTTT. Translation: CASGGRANTGELFF.

V gene TRBV18 combines with J gene TRBJ1-2; 8 nucleotides line up with TRBD1. J lost 4 bases, V lost 7 bases, and 11 bases had no gene match. The CDR3 runs to 15 residues. From germline, CDR1 is KGHSH and CDR2 LQKENI. The CDR3 is CASFQDREGGYGYTF. In DNA, the CDR3 is TGTGCCAGCTTCCAGGACAGGGAGGGCGGCTATGGCTACACCTTC.

The rearrangement joins TRBV19 to TRBJ1-2; 10 bases align to TRBD1. Germline V gene lookup returns CDR1 LNHDA and CDR2 SQIVND (reference sequence). Trimming removed 11 bases from V and 4 bases from J; junction bases left unmatched: 7. CDR3 length: 13 residues. The DNA for the CDR3 is TGTGCCGGAACGACAGGGGGCGGCTATGGCTACACCTTC. This translates into CAGTTGGGYGYTF.

The rearrangement joins TRBV6-5 to TRBJ1-1, with TRBD1 matching 11 bases. J lost 6 bases, V lost 5 bases, and 8 bases had no gene match. Germline values: CDR1 MNHEY, CDR2 SVGAGI. The CDR3 contains 15 residues. In DNA form, the CDR3 reads TGTGCCAGCAGTGCCCCCGGGACAGGGGGTTCTGAAGCTTTCTTT. Protein: CASSAPGTGGSEAFF.

This clone was seen ten or more times. The V and J genes are TRBV28 and TRBJ2-4, with a weak D call TRBD1 (6 bases). The CDR3 length is 15 residues. CDR1 and CDR2 (germline): MDHEN, SYDVKM. The V end was cut by 6 bases, the J end by 6 bases, with 18 bases between. The CDR3 DNA reads as TGTGCCAGCAGGCCTGGGGTGACAGGACGAAACATTCAGTACTTC. Protein product: CASRPGVTGRNIQYF.

The chain links TRBV15 to TRBJ2-3, with D possibly TRBD1 on 6 matching bases. The CDR3 is 14 amino acids. The germline V and J ends were trimmed by 5 bases and 2 bases, with 11 bases remaining between them. In germline, CDR1 is LNHNV, CDR2 YYDKDF (reference sequence). The CDR3 DNA follows: TGTGCCACCAGCCTAGGACAGTCCACAGATACGCAGTATTTT. Translated, it gives CATSLGQSTDTQYF.

The rearrangement joins TRBV23-1 to TRBJ2-7, with D maybe TRBD1 (6 bases). TRBV23-1 is marked as an open reading frame, function uncertain. The CDR3 covers 17 residues. Trimming shortened V by 2 bases and J by 5 bases, and 22 bases separated the two germline ends. The CDR3 here is CASSQALPTGLAHEQYF. Here the CDR3 DNA reads TGCGCCAGCAGTCAAGCTCTCCCTACAGGGTTAGCCCACGAGCAGTACTTC.

This clone was picked up one time. The genes are TRBV2 and TRBJ2-7; 8 nucleotides align to TRBD1. From germline, CDR1 is SNHLY and CDR2 FYNNEI. The CDR3 totals 12 residues. The V and J ends lost 8 bases and 4 bases, in that order; junction bases with no gene match: 4. In nucleotides, the CDR3 is TGTGCCAGCCGTACAGGGGGATACGAGCAGTACTTC. It codes for CASRTGGYEQYF.

The chain employs TRBV5-4 and TRBJ2-3; 12 bases map to TRBD2. Germline V gene data show CDR1 as SGHNT and CDR2 as YYREEE (reference sequence). This CDR3 has 18 amino acids. Trimming took 4 bases from V and 3 from J; bases not matched to a gene: 12. CDR3 DNA sequence: TGTGCCAGCAGCCCCGGGAGTCTAGCGGGAGGGTTGACAGATACGCAGTATTTT. Translating gives CASSPGSLAGGLTDTQYF.

The chain has TRBV28 and TRBJ2-6, with D maybe TRBD1 (5 bases). The V end lost 4 bases, the J end lost 4 bases, and 17 bases lay between the germline ends. CDR3 length: 17 amino acids. Germline CDR1 is MDHEN and CDR2 is SYDVKM. The CDR3 is CASSYDAGSRGANVLTF. The DNA for the CDR3 is TGTGCCAGCAGTTACGATGCAGGGTCCCGAGGGGCCAACGTCCTGACTTTC.

This chain joins TRBV18 and TRBJ1-5; TRBD1 aligns across 7 bases. The ends lost 6 bases at V and 0 bases at J; junction bases unmatched: 5. CDR3 length: 15 amino acids. Looked up from germline, CDR1 is KGHSH and CDR2 is LQKENI. The CDR3 DNA sequence: TGTGCCAGCTCCAGCCAGGGGGTTAGCAATCAGCCCCAGCATTTT. It encodes CASSSQGVSNQPQHF.

The V and J genes are TRBV7-9 and TRBJ2-5; D remains ambiguous. The CDR3 has 12 amino acids. Trimming took off 4 bases at V and 0 bases at J, with 3 bases between the two ends. In germline, CDR1 is SEHNR, CDR2 FQNEAQ (reference sequence). The CDR3: CASSSNQETQYF. The CDR3 DNA reads TGTGCCAGCAGCTCCAACCAAGAGACCCAGTACTTC.

The chain recombines TRBV15 with TRBJ2-5, with D perhaps matching TRBD2 (7 bases). CDR1 LNHNV and CDR2 YYDKDF come from the germline V gene (reference sequence). This CDR3 is 16 amino acids long. The germline V and J ends were trimmed by 1 base and 0 bases, with 12 bases remaining between them. The CDR3 loop reads CATSRGRGGYQETQYF. The CDR3 DNA is TGTGCCACCAGCAGAGGAAGGGGGGGATACCAAGAGACCCAGTACTTC.

The table lists this clone with a few counts. The genes are TRBV6-5 and TRBJ1-2; 10 bases agree with TRBD1. The CDR3 runs to 15 residues. The V segment lost 8 bases and the J segment 7 bases; nucleotides outside the gene matches: 13. In germline, CDR1 is MNHEY, CDR2 SVGAGI. CDR3 in amino acids: CASRRPDRGISGYTF. The CDR3 DNA follows: TGTGCCAGCCGGCGCCCGGACAGGGGGATAAGTGGCTACACCTTC.

This rearrangement joins TRBV29-1 to TRBJ2-2, with D uncertain. Trimming removed 3 bases at V and 0 bases at J, with 5 bases between. The CDR3 runs to 13 residues. Germline V lookup: CDR1 SQVTM, CDR2 ANQGSEA. The CDR3 nucleotides read TGCAGCGTTGACAGCGCGAACACCGGGGAGCTGTTTTTT. It codes for CSVDSANTGELFF.

This clone was seen more than once but under ten times. This rearrangement joins TRBV5-1 to TRBJ2-2, with 7 bases that match TRBD1. The germline gives CDR1 SGHRS, CDR2 YFSETQ. The CDR3 spans 16 residues. V gave up 5 bases and J gave up 4 bases; unmatched junction bases: 11. As DNA, the CDR3 is TGCGCCAGCAGACAAGGGACAGCGCTTACCACCGGGGAGCTGTTTTTT. Translation: CASRQGTALTTGELFF.

The chain carries TRBV5-4 and TRBJ2-2, with 15 bases identical to TRBD2. Trimming cost V 4 bases and J 7 bases; bases outside gene matches: 5. The CDR3 spans 16 residues. CDR1 is SGHNT and CDR2 is YYREEE in the germline V gene (reference sequence). CDR3 coding DNA: TGTGCCAGCAGCCGGACTAGCGGGAGGGCCGGCGGGGAGCTGTTTTTT. Translation: CASSRTSGRAGGELFF.

The sample holds a few counts of this clone. This rearrangement joins TRBV2 to TRBJ2-5; the match to TRBD2 covers 10 bases. Germline-derived CDR1 and CDR2 are SNHLY and FYNNEI. The trim removed 6 bases at V and 6 bases at J, leaving 7 bases unmatched. The CDR3 is 14 amino acids. In DNA form, the CDR3 reads TGTGCCAGCAGCAATGTAGCGGGAGGAAAGACCCAGTACTTC. This codes for CASSNVAGGKTQYF.

This clone turned up a few times. The CDR3 DNA reads as TGTGCCAGCTCACTCCCGTCGGAGACTGAAGCTTTCTTT. As protein: CASSLPSETEAFF. The chain uses TRBV18 and TRBJ1-1, with D unclear. The germline V gene has CDR1 KGHSH and CDR2 LQKENI. There are 13 residues in the CDR3. V was pared by 4 bases and J by 5 bases, with 11 bases between. The entire variable domain, with the rest obtained from reference TRBV18 and TRBJ1-1, is as follows: NAGVMQNPRHLVRRRGQEARLRCSPMKGHSHVYWYRQLPEEGLKFMVYLQKENIIDESGMPKERFSAEFPKEGPSILRIQQVVRGDSAAYFCASSLPSETEAFFGQGTRLTVV.

The rearrangement joins TRBV7-8 to TRBJ2-5; 11 positions match TRBD2. J lost 3 bases, V lost 0 bases, and 6 bases had no gene match. The CDR3 extends over 17 amino acids. The germline V gene has CDR1 SGHVS and CDR2 FQNEAQ. CDR3 DNA: TGTGCCAGCAGCTTAGCCCCGGGGACTAGCGGAAAAGAGACCCAGTACTTC. Translated, it gives CASSLAPGTSGKETQYF.

This clone turned up a few times. This sequence joins TRBV2 and TRBJ2-7; 9 bases map to TRBD2. In germline, CDR1 is SNHLY, CDR2 FYNNEI. This CDR3 is 17 amino acids long. Unmatched junction bases numbered 15, after V lost 7 bases and J lost 2 bases. CDR3 loop: CASIAGLAGRDAYEQYF. CDR3 in DNA: TGTGCCAGCATAGCTGGGCTAGCGGGGCGCGACGCCTACGAGCAGTACTTC.

Many counts were recorded for this clone. The V gene is TRBV30, the J gene TRBJ2-1, with 9 positions matching TRBD1. The CDR3 runs to 11 residues. Trimming removed 5 bases from V and 8 bases from J; junction bases left unmatched: 1. Germline loops: CDR1 GTSNPN, CDR2 SVGIG (reference sequence). CDR3 residues: CAWGTGYEQFF. The CDR3, as DNA: TGTGCCTGGGGGACAGGGTATGAGCAGTTCTTC.

This clone was seen at least ten times. The chain is built from TRBV4-3 and TRBJ1-2; D gene ambiguous. V was trimmed by 1 base and J by 0 bases, leaving 9 bases between them. Germline CDR1 and CDR2: LGHNA and YSLEER. CDR3 length equals 15 residues. The CDR3 DNA reads as TGCGCCAGCAGCCAAGTGTTCATTTCTAACTATGGCTACACCTTC. It translates to CASSQVFISNYGYTF.

This clone has just a few counts. This chain links TRBV5-1 with TRBJ2-1; 8 nucleotides align to TRBD1. The length of the CDR3 is 16 residues. Per the germline V gene, CDR1 is SGHRS and CDR2 is YFSETQ. Unmatched junction bases numbered 11, after V lost 4 bases and J lost 5 bases. The DNA of the CDR3 is TGCGCCAGCAGCGTCGATAGGACAGGGCCCCACAATGAGCAGTTCTTC. Its protein product is CASSVDRTGPHNEQFF. The whole variable domain, remainder taken from reference TRBV5-1 and TRBJ2-1, is KAGVTQTPRYLIKTRGQQVTLSCSPISGHRSVSWYQQTPGQGLQFLFEYFSETQRNKGNFPGRFSGRQFSNSRSEMNVSTLELGDSALYLCASSVDRTGPHNEQFFGPGTRLTVL.

The chain combines TRBV18 with TRBJ2-7; the D gene is possibly TRBD2 (6 bases). V was cut by 4 bases and J by 6 bases, with 19 bases left in between. CDR3 length: 15 amino acids. The germline V gene has CDR1 KGHSH and CDR2 LQKENI. CDR3 nucleotides: TGTGCCAGCTCACGGGGACCGGGGGTGGGAGCCGAGCAGTACTTC. Protein sequence: CASSRGPGVGAEQYF.

This clone was picked up a small number of times. This chain joins TRBV5-6 and TRBJ1-2, with a possible D match to TRBD1 (5 bases). Germline V CDR1 and CDR2: SGHDT, YYEEEE. Trimming removed 0 bases at V and 7 bases at J, with 19 bases between. The CDR3 loop spans 16 amino acids. The CDR3 loop reads CASSLAYVIGRAGYTF. The CDR3 coding sequence is TGTGCCAGCAGCTTGGCCTACGTGATTGGCAGGGCTGGCTACACCTTC.

This clone was counted between two and nine times. The rearrangement joins TRBV19 to TRBJ2-7; TRBD2 might be the D (6 bases). This CDR3 region has 14 residues. Trimming stripped 6 bases from V and 2 bases from J, with 14 bases between. Germline V CDR1 and CDR2: LNHDA, SQIVND (reference sequence). CDR3 nucleotide sequence: TGTGCCAGTAGCCCGGGACTTTCAACCTACGAGCAGTACTTC. Encoded protein: CASSPGLSTYEQYF.

This clone has only a few counts. The chain carries TRBV2 and TRBJ2-5, with 7 bases that match TRBD2. The V gene's germline CDR1 is SNHLY and CDR2 FYNNEI. V trimming: 3 bases; J trimming: 2 bases; junction bases outside the gene matches: 6. The CDR3 sequence is 15 residues long. The CDR3 here is CASSDRGGPQETQYF. The CDR3 region has the DNA TGTGCCAGCAGTGATCGGGGAGGGCCGCAAGAGACCCAGTACTTC.

The chain carries TRBV5-1 and TRBJ1-4; D is unclear. The CDR3 is made up of 14 amino acids. Germline CDR1 is SGHRS and CDR2 is YFSETQ. The ends were cut back, 4 bases at V and 8 bases at J, with 15 bases in the middle. The CDR3 bases are TGCGCCAGCAGCCGCCCGGAGAGCCCAGAAAAACTGTTTTTT. Amino acids: CASSRPESPEKLFF.

This chain joins TRBV4-3 and TRBJ2-7, with 7 bases matching TRBD2. Germline-derived CDR1 and CDR2 are LGHNA and YSLEER. The ends lost 0 bases at V and 6 bases at J; junction bases unmatched: 8. The CDR3 consists of 15 residues. The CDR3 loop is CASSQERDYLSEQYF. Here the CDR3 DNA reads TGCGCCAGCAGCCAAGAAAGGGACTACCTTTCCGAGCAGTACTTC.

The chain employs TRBV6-5 and TRBJ2-1; no clear D. Per germline, CDR1 MNHEY and CDR2 SVGAGI. The CDR3 is 14 residues long. Trimming left V 2 bases short and J 6 bases short, with 11 bases between. The CDR3 bases are TGTGCCAGCAGTTACACCAGATCCCTCAATGAGCAGTTCTTC. Protein: CASSYTRSLNEQFF.

The chain links TRBV5-1 to TRBJ2-3; 8 positions agree with TRBD1. The germline V gene encodes CDR1 SGHRS and CDR2 YFSETQ. Losses at the gene ends were 3 bases for V and 4 bases for J; bases not matched to a gene: 4. The CDR3 contains 14 residues. The CDR3 spells CASSSDREADTQYF. For the CDR3, the DNA is TGCGCCAGCAGCTCGGACAGGGAGGCAGATACGCAGTATTTT.